The rows below give T cell receptor beta chains drawn from one sample of a study of monozygotic twins with inflammatory bowel disease. TCRdb reworked the 5' RACE reads into one entry per CDR3 protein, no DNA. The sample has under 150,000 distinct CDR3 sequences. Specimen: blood. Receptor source: a human donor with ulcerative colitis or Crohn's disease, or a healthy co-twin of an affected twin (not recorded which). The CDR3 runs from the conserved cysteine through the conserved F or W. The order of the fields is J gene, V gene, CDR3 protein.

>TRBJ2-7|TRBV3-1
CASSQRRAYEQYF
>TRBJ1-5|TRBV20-1
CSALTDHQPQHF
>TRBJ2-5|TRBV12-3/TRBV12-4
CASSLARGIQETQYF
>TRBJ2-1|TRBV4-1
CASSQNRLREQFF
>TRBJ1-6|TRBV12-3/TRBV12-4
CASSPPSGWGGSPLHF
>TRBJ1-1|TRBV19
CASSRDRPPLDTEAFF
>TRBJ2-1|TRBV5-1
CASSIWGLLNEQFF
>TRBJ2-1|TRBV20-1
CSARDPTGGWDNEQFF
>TRBJ1-1|TRBV7-9
CASSYRQGNTEAFF
>TRBJ2-1|TRBV9
CASSALEGEGEQFF
>TRBJ2-7|TRBV13
CASSPRRTSGGASYEQYF
>TRBJ1-1|TRBV20-1
CSARPNGPGTEAFF
>TRBJ1-1|TRBV7-2
CASSRGGTVRGSEAFF
>TRBJ1-1|TRBV11-1
CASSPHVGGNTEAFF
>TRBJ2-1|TRBV7-6
CASFLSPFAYNEQFF
>TRBJ2-1|TRBV18
CASSGQSHNEQFF
>TRBJ2-3|TRBV4-3
CASSQEVSGGATDTQYF
>TRBJ2-1|TRBV12-3/TRBV12-4
CASSWGGGGDHNEQFF
>TRBJ2-3|TRBV12-3/TRBV12-4
CASRATSGAPDTQYF
>TRBJ2-7|TRBV7-2
CASTPGTPPYEQYF
>TRBJ2-3|TRBV18
CASSPTVGTDTQYF
>TRBJ2-1|TRBV6-1
CASSLDRSRYNEQFF
>TRBJ2-7|TRBV4-3
CASSQEVYVAGYEQYF
>TRBJ1-1|TRBV7-9
CASSLASGVSTEAFF
>TRBJ2-1|TRBV12-3/TRBV12-4
CASRVNYNEQFF